This T cell receptor beta chain originates from a study of cytotoxic CD8 clonotypes in ibrutinib-treated CLL. Assay: immunoSEQ multiplex PCR; the TCRdb copy retains only in-frame clones and omits some. The sample lists some 150,000 clones, around 81% seen once, with 7.5% to 9% in the top ten. CDR1 SGHRS and CDR2 YFSETQ come from the germline V gene. Trimming took off 4 bases at V and 1 base at J, with 10 bases between the two ends. The CDR3 is made up of 14 amino acids. V gene TRBV5-1 combines with J gene TRBJ2-3; D perhaps matches TRBD1 (5 bases). This sequence was found in a human donor with chronic lymphocytic leukemia. Sequences were derived from PBMCs, sampled after 36 months of ibrutinib treatment. CDR3 sequence (DNA): TGCGCCAGCAGCCCAAGGGGCGGCACAGATACGCAGTATTTT. This encodes CASSPRGGTDTQYF.